This is a list of T cell receptor beta chains from one sample in a study of T cell responses to AZD1222 COVID-19 vaccine. Libraries were prepared by immunoSEQ multiplex PCR; TCRdb keeps only in-frame clonotypes and omits some of them. The sample has roughly 82,000 clones; approximately 85% are singletons. The sample here was peripheral blood, taken on day 0 of AZD1222 vaccination. These receptors all stem from an adult in good health. Each CDR3 is given with its conserved first and last residue. D genes are given only for firm matches. Clone size, where shown, is once, few, many, or a class for clones that have expanded.

>TRBV10-1|TRBJ2-4|NA|few
CASRSTGNIQYF
TGCGCCAGCAGGTCGACTGGGAACATTCAGTACTTC
>TRBV6-2/TRBV6-3|TRBJ2-3|TRBD2|NA
CASSALAGGSTDTQYF
TGTGCCAGCAGTGCGCTAGCGGGGGGAAGCACAGATACGCAGTATTTT
>TRBV10-1|TRBJ1-4|NA|NA
CASDPQGTREVILVDETNEKLFF
TGCGCCAGCGACCCACAAGGGACAAGGGAGGTTATTCTGGTGGATGAAACTAATGAAAAACTGTTTTTT
>TRBV12-3/TRBV12-4|TRBJ2-5|NA|NA
CASSLVRQAPAYF
TGTGCCAGCAGTTTAGTGAGACAGGCACCCGCGTACTTC
>TRBV6-2/TRBV6-3|TRBJ1-1|NA|NA
CASSYSTWDQAFF
TGTGCCAGCAGTTACTCGACCTGGGACCAAGCTTTCTTT
>TRBV10-3|TRBJ2-7|NA|NA
CAISAGPAYEQYF
TGTGCCATCAGTGCTGGGCCTGCCTACGAGCAGTACTTC
>TRBV7-2|TRBJ2-5|TRBD2|NA
CASSLVAGTGETQYF
TGTGCCAGCAGCTTAGTAGCGGGGACCGGTGAGACCCAGTACTTC
>TRBV6-6|TRBJ1-2|NA|NA
CASSSQLGGYTF
TGTGCCAGCAGTTCGCAGTTGGGTGGCTACACCTTC
>TRBV11-2|TRBJ2-5|TRBD1|NA
CASSLDYISQGQEETQYF
TGTGCCAGCAGCTTAGATTACATCTCGCAGGGACAGGAAGAGACCCAGTACTTC
>TRBV7-2|TRBJ2-1|NA|NA
CASGLWAEPYNEQFF
TGTGCCAGCGGTTTGTGGGCCGAACCCTACAATGAGCAGTTCTTC
>TRBV11-2|TRBJ1-1|NA|few
CASSPRPWALNTEAFF
TGTGCCAGCAGCCCCCGTCCATGGGCTTTGAACACTGAAGCTTTCTTT
>TRBV28|TRBJ1-2|TRBD1|NA
CASTGDSNYGYTF
TGTGCCAGCACCGGGGACAGTAACTATGGCTACACCTTC
>TRBV20-1|TRBJ2-5|NA|NA
CSASDRQETQYF
TGCAGTGCTAGTGACAGACAAGAGACCCAGTACTTC
>TRBV6-5|TRBJ2-1|NA|NA
CASSRGGGGYNEQFF
TGTGCCAGCAGCCGAGGGGGCGGGGGATACAATGAGCAGTTCTTC
>TRBV6-5|TRBJ1-5|NA|once
CASSYSTKQPQHF
TGTGCCAGCAGTTACTCTACAAAGCAGCCCCAGCATTTT
>TRBV5-4|TRBJ1-2|NA|NA
CASRQSGYGYTF
TGTGCCAGCAGGCAGTCAGGGTATGGCTACACCTTC
>TRBV6-5|TRBJ1-5|NA|few
CASSYSHSNQPQHF
TGTGCCAGCAGTTACTCACATAGCAATCAGCCCCAGCATTTT
>TRBV5-4|TRBJ2-5|TRBD1|NA
CASSSSQGAETQYF
TGTGCCAGCAGCTCTTCACAGGGGGCCGAGACCCAGTACTTC
>TRBV7-3|TRBJ2-5|NA|NA
CASSLTTGSGGETQYF
TGTGCCAGCAGCTTAACTACTGGATCAGGAGGGGAGACCCAGTACTTC
>TRBV18|TRBJ1-2|TRBD1|NA
CASSPPGQGSRGYTF
TGTGCCAGCTCACCCCCCGGACAGGGTAGTCGTGGCTACACCTTC
>TRBV10-3|TRBJ2-3|NA|NA
CAIRGVSTDTQYF
TGTGCCATCAGGGGGGTTTCAACAGATACGCAGTATTTT
>TRBV2|TRBJ1-1|NA|NA
CASVNGRGTEAFF
TGTGCCAGCGTGAATGGACGGGGCACTGAAGCTTTCTTT
>TRBV6-5|TRBJ1-2|TRBD1|once
CASSLYQGAAYGYTF
TGTGCCAGCAGCCTCTACCAGGGGGCGGCCTATGGCTACACCTTC
>TRBV18|TRBJ1-3|NA|NA
CASSGNSGNTIYF
TGTGCCAGCTCGGGGAACTCTGGAAACACCATATATTTT
>TRBV12-5|TRBJ2-7|TRBD2|once
CASAIPVGGRSSYEQYF
TGTGCTAGTGCCATCCCTGTCGGGGGGAGGAGCTCCTACGAGCAGTACTTC
>TRBV28|TRBJ2-1|NA|NA
CASSLRREQFF
TGTGCCAGCAGTTTGCGGCGGGAGCAGTTCTTC
>TRBV5-1|TRBJ2-7|TRBD2|NA
CASSFGGTGSYEQYF
TGCGCCAGCAGCTTCGGGGGGACTGGCTCCTACGAGCAGTACTTC
>TRBV7-9|TRBJ2-7|NA|NA
CASSPLYEQYF
TGTGCCAGCAGCCCCCTCTACGAGCAGTACTTC
>TRBV14|TRBJ2-7|NA|NA
CASSQVKRQGQVYEQYF
TGTGCCAGCAGCCAAGTAAAACGCCAGGGCCAAGTCTACGAGCAGTACTTC
>TRBV5-1|TRBJ2-1|NA|NA
CASSLVFGNNEQFF
TGCGCCAGCAGCTTGGTTTTCGGGAACAATGAGCAGTTCTTC
>TRBV19|TRBJ1-5|NA|NA
CASSREGRGHSNQPQHF
TGTGCCAGTAGTCGGGAAGGCCGGGGGCATAGCAATCAGCCCCAGCATTTT
>TRBV29-1|TRBJ2-2|NA|NA
CSVVTPDTGELFF
TGCAGCGTTGTTACCCCCGACACCGGGGAGCTGTTTTTT
>TRBV11-2|TRBJ1-1|NA|NA
CASSGGQGQKAFF
TGTGCCAGCAGCGGTGGGCAGGGCCAGAAAGCTTTCTTT
>TRBV7-9|TRBJ2-4|TRBD2|NA
CASSRHPGGAKNIQYF
TGTGCCAGCAGCCGCCATCCGGGGGGAGCCAAAAACATTCAGTACTTC
>TRBV3-1/TRBV3-2|TRBJ2-2|TRBD1|NA
CASSQGDRDPRGTGELFF
TGTGCCAGCAGCCAAGGGGACAGGGATCCCCGCGGCACCGGGGAGCTGTTTTTT
>TRBV9|TRBJ1-2|NA|NA
CASSQAVDYGYTF
TGTGCCAGCAGCCAAGCGGTCGACTATGGCTACACCTTC
>TRBV18|TRBJ2-2|NA|NA
CASSPPGSGAGELFF
TGTGCCAGCTCACCACCGGGGTCGGGGGCCGGGGAGCTGTTTTTT
>TRBV5-5|TRBJ1-1|NA|few
CASSLGRTTEAFF
TGTGCCAGCAGCTTGGGGCGAACAACTGAAGCTTTCTTT
>TRBV19|TRBJ1-2|NA|few
CASSAGASVHNYGYTF
TGTGCCAGTAGCGCCGGAGCGTCAGTCCATAACTATGGCTACACCTTC
>TRBV6-1|TRBJ1-3|NA|NA
CASSAWGQTPGNTIYF
TGTGCCAGCAGTGCCTGGGGTCAGACACCTGGAAACACCATATATTTT
>TRBV7-2|TRBJ2-1|TRBD2|NA
CASSADFSGGYNEQFF
TGTGCCAGCAGCGCTGACTTTAGCGGGGGATACAATGAGCAGTTCTTC
>TRBV6-5|TRBJ2-7|NA|NA
CASHPASSSYEQYF
TGTGCCAGCCACCCTGCCAGCAGCTCCTACGAGCAGTACTTC
>TRBV29-1|TRBJ1-2|NA|NA
CSVAWDSSYGYTF
TGCAGCGTTGCGTGGGACTCGTCCTATGGCTACACCTTC
>TRBV19|TRBJ2-1|TRBD2|NA
CASRTPGASGVRGEQFF
TGTGCCAGTCGGACCCCCGGGGCTAGCGGGGTTAGGGGTGAGCAGTTCTTC
>TRBV5-1|TRBJ1-5|NA|NA
CASSLGTAGPQHF
TGCGCCAGCAGCTTAGGGACCGCCGGGCCCCAGCATTTT
>TRBV10-3|TRBJ2-2|TRBD2|NA
CAIRRGAGAGELFF
TGTGCCATCAGGCGGGGGGCAGGAGCCGGGGAGCTGTTTTTT
>TRBV28|TRBJ1-4|NA|NA
CASSAITGTPNEKLFF
TGTGCCAGCAGTGCCATCACCGGAACCCCTAATGAAAAACTGTTTTTT
>TRBV5-1|TRBJ2-1|NA|NA
CASSLEPGPYYEQFF
TGCGCCAGCAGCTTGGAGCCGGGACCCTATTATGAGCAGTTCTTC
>TRBV6-6|TRBJ2-7|NA|NA
CASSPAVYEQYF
TGTGCCAGCAGCCCAGCTGTCTACGAGCAGTACTTC
>TRBV7-9|TRBJ2-7|TRBD2|NA
CASSLTGTNGNEQYF
TGTGCCAGCAGCTTAACCGGGACTAACGGTAACGAGCAGTACTTC
>TRBV7-2|TRBJ1-5|NA|NA
CASSSLGGGNQPQHF
TGTGCCAGCAGCAGCTTAGGGGGTGGCAATCAGCCCCAGCATTTT
>TRBV7-3|TRBJ2-7|NA|NA
CASSFGPTYEQYF
TGTGCCAGCAGCTTTGGACCGACCTACGAGCAGTACTTC
>TRBV6-2/TRBV6-3|TRBJ1-1|NA|NA
CASSYRVRGIFTEAFF
TGTGCCAGCAGTTACAGGGTTCGGGGGATTTTCACTGAAGCTTTCTTT
>TRBV19|TRBJ1-2|TRBD1|NA
CASSFRTGIGSYGYTF
TGTGCCAGTAGTTTTCGGACAGGGATCGGCAGCTATGGCTACACCTTC
>TRBV28|TRBJ1-5|NA|NA
CASSLFRGLGNQPQHF
TGTGCCAGCAGTTTATTTCGGGGTTTGGGAAATCAGCCCCAGCATTTT